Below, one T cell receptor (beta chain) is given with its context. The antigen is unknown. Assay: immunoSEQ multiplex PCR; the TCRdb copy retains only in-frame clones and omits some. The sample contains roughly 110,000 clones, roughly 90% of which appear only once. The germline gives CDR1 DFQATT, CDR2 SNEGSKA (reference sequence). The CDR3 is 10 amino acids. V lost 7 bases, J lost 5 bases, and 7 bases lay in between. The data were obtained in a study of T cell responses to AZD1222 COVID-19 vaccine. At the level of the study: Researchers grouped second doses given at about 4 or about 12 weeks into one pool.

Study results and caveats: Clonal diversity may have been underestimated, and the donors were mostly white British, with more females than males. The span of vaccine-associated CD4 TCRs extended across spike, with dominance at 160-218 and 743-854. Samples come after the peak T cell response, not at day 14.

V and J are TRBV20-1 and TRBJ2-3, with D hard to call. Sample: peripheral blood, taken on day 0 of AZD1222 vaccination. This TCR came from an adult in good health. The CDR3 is CSVPKDTQYF. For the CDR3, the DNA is TGCAGTGTCCCGAAAGATACGCAGTATTTT.